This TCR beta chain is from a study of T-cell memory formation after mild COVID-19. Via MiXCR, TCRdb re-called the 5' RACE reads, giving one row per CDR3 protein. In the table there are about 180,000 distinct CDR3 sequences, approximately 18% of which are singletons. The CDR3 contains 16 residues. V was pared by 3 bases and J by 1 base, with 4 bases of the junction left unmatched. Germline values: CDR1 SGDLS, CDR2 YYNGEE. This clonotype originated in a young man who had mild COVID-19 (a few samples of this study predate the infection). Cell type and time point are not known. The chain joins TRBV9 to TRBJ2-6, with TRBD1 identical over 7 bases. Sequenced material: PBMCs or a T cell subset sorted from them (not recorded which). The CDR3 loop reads CASSAQTGSGANVLTF. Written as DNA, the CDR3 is TGTGCCAGCAGCGCACAGACAGGGTCTGGGGCCAACGTCCTGACTTTC.